Included here is one T cell receptor beta chain sequence, with context. It has no known antigen specificity. Within one base of it there is no much larger clone, and no base qualities were kept. This entry belongs to a study of CD4 T cells in relation to SARS-CoV-2 and coronaviruses (dated by TCRdb to the early 2020s). Describing the broader study: In the ViraFEST assay, PBMCs were grown with antigen for nine to eleven days, and TCR beta CDR3s were then sequenced to identify antigen-specific clonal expansions. An HIV-1 Nef peptide pool or a culture without peptide was used as the negative reference condition. Using patient-derived lymphoblastoid cell lines, the shared crossreactive spike epitopes were mapped to their HLA restriction. At the level of individual TCR clonotypes, the study measured memory CD4+ T cell crossreactivity between SARS-CoV-2 spike protein and common cold coronavirus spike proteins. The Adaptive Biotechnologies TCR-sequencing kit was used for samples from a few pre-COVID donors and for the naive versus memory experiments, whereas the other data were Illumina-based. For other donors in the study, expansion assays were sequenced with a different, Illumina-based TCR-beta assay. The paper's findings and limits, for the study overall: Compared with monoreactive clones, crossreactive clones had significantly weaker SARS-CoV-2-driven expansion, a result consistent with antigenic imprinting. No donor contributed both pre-pandemic and post-infection samples, which limited tracing the source of pre-existing responses. Since the crossreactivity analysis centred on spike protein, crossreactivity against other viral proteins was not assessed. Roughly 64% of donors had memory CD4+ clonotypes that crossrecognized SARS-CoV-2 and at least one common cold coronavirus spike. The study was constrained by small numbers of patients and of tested TCRs.

V is cut by 5 bases and J by 4 bases, and the space between the germline ends is 11 bases. CDR1 and CDR2, per the germline V gene, are MNHEY and SVGEGT. The CDR3 starts with the cysteine, ends with the phenylalanine, and has 13 residues. Only CDR3 DNA is held: 39 bases, read in frame from base 1. Library method: the immunoSEQ multiplex PCR assay. Per the source publication's procedure: During preprocessing, nonproductive sequences were discarded, as were any CDR3s that did not begin with C, did not end with F or W, or were shorter than 7 amino acids. The MANAFEST web app identified antigen-specific clonotypes based on expansion compared with the reference and other culture wells. To be counted as positive, a clone had to show significant expansion compared with the reference culture, at an FDR below 0.05, in 2 of 3 replicate wells. To be called positive, a clone also had to show significant expansion compared with every other tandem well and an odds ratio greater than 5. CDR3 homology was measured as pairwise Levenshtein distance, computed with the stringdist R package after trimming three terminal residues from each end. Held by TCRdb, this immuneACCESS table contains in-frame sequences only and omits some clones. Under half of the omission traces to an unresolved V gene where checked; the cause of the rest is unknown. D and trimming were read from the DNA, whereas the V and J calls and clone size are those reported in that table. In all, the sample holds roughly 12,000 clones, and around 80% of those were seen once. The ten largest clones represent around 13% of the sample.

CD4+ T cells from unexposed donors were collected before the COVID-19 pandemic (2011-2018). After about 10 days of culture, CD4+ T cells were isolated with the EasySep CD4+ T cell isolation kit. Unexposed donor CD4+ T cells were tested for reactivity to SARS-CoV-2 S and N and four common cold coronavirus spike pools, as cell number allowed. PBMCs were cultured at 1.5 million to 2 million per well in IMDM supplemented with 5% human AB serum and about 9 IU/ml IL-2. Half of the culture medium was replaced with fresh IL-2-containing medium on days 3 and 7. In general, triplicate replicate wells were used for every peptide culture condition. Leukapheresis product for the unexposed donors was purchased commercially. Ficoll-Paque PLUS gradient centrifugation was used to isolate PBMCs from either whole blood or leukapheresis product. PBMCs were either used fresh in the expansion assay or cryopreserved at -140 degrees C. The QIAamp Micro DNA Kit was used to extract genomic DNA from the CD4+ T cells.

The clonotype comes from a human donor in good health. Input material: CD4+ T cells from PBMCs, cultured in vitro. The V and J genes are TRBV6-2 or TRBV6-3 and TRBJ1-1; the D gene lacks a confident call. The bases read TGTGCCAGCAGTACGGACTGGGGCACTGAAGCTTTCTTT. The resulting protein is CASSTDWGTEAFF.